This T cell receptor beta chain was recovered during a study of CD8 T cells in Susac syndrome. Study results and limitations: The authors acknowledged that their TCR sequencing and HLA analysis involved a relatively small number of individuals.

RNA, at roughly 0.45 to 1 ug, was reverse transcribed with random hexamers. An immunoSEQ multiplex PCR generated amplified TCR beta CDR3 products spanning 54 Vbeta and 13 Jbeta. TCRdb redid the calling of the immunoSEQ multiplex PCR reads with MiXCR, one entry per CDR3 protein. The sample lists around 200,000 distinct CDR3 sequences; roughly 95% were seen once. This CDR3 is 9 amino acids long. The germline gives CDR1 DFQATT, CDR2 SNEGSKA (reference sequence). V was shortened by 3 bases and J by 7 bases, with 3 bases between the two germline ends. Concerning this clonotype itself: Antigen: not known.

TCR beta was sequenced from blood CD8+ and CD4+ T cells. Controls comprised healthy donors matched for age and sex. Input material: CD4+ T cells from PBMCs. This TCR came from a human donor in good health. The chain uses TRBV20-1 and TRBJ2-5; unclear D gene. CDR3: CSARGTQYF. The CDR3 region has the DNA TGCAGTGCTAGGGGGACCCAGTACTTC.